One and the same sample provided the 21 T cell receptor beta chains below, sequenced in a study of blood T cell repertoires in COVID-19 (TCRdb year 2020). The library came from the immunoSEQ multiplex PCR assay. Sourced from immuneACCESS, this table was stored by TCRdb with only in-frame sequences that have V and J called. A share of the clones is absent; for the studies checked, an unresolved V gene accounts for under half, and the remainder has no known explanation. The sample includes over 350,000 clones, with more than 70% observed a single time. The biggest ten clones account for more than 0.95% of the sample. Input material: PBMCs or T cells enriched from blood (not recorded which). All receptors come from a woman between 18 and 29 years old who had recovered from COVID-19.

This clone was seen only once. CDR3 nucleotides: TGTGCCAGTCGGGTCCCCTCTGGAAACACCATATATTTT. Amino acids: CASRVPSGNTIYF. This chain links TRBV19 with TRBJ1-3, with no clear D. Trimming removed 8 bases at V and 0 bases at J, with 8 bases between. Germline V CDR1 and CDR2: LNHDA, SQIVND (reference sequence). The CDR3 totals 13 residues.

This clone showed up just once. This chain links TRBV28 with TRBJ2-5; D might be TRBD2 (5 bases). This CDR3 is built from 13 residues. Germline assignment: CDR1 MDHEN and CDR2 SYDVKM. Deletions cut 4 bases from V and 4 bases from J, with 10 bases between. The CDR3 loop reads CASSSGWGETQYF. CDR3 in DNA: TGTGCCAGCAGTTCGGGATGGGGAGAGACCCAGTACTTC.

J is TRBJ1-3 and V is TRBV5-4, with D uncertain. Trimming removed 0 bases from V and 4 bases from J, with 11 bases in between. Germline loops: CDR1 SGHNT, CDR2 YYREEE (reference sequence). The CDR3 is 15 residues long. The DNA for the CDR3 is TGTGCCAGCAGCTTGGACGGGGTAACCGGAAACACCATATATTTT. Its translation: CASSLDGVTGNTIYF. Supplemented by reference TRBV5-4 and TRBJ1-3, the full variable domain reads ETGVTQSPTHLIKTRGQQVTLRCSSQSGHNTVSWYQQALGQGPQFIFQYYREEENGRGNFPPRFSGLQFPNYSSELNVNALELDDSALYLCASSLDGVTGNTIYFGEGSWLTVV.

The chain uses TRBV13 and TRBJ2-7; D perhaps matches TRBD2 (6 bases). Germline CDR1 is PRHDT and CDR2 is FYEKMQ (reference sequence). The CDR3 contains 13 residues. The V end lost 5 bases, the J end lost 3 bases, and 11 bases lay between the germline ends. CDR3 in amino acids: CASSVGSNYEQYF. The CDR3 bases are TGTGCCAGCAGCGTCGGGAGTAACTACGAGCAGTACTTC. The variable domain in full, with the rest retrieved from reference TRBV13 and TRBJ2-7, is AAGVIQSPRHLIKEKRETATLKCYPIPRHDTVYWYQQGPGQDPQFLISFYEKMQSDKGSIPDRFSAQQFSDYHSELNMSSLELGDSALYFCASSVGSNYEQYFGPGTRLTVT.

The chain couples TRBV2 to TRBJ1-5; D is undetermined. CDR1 and CDR2 (germline): SNHLY, FYNNEI. Deletions cut 2 bases from V and 1 base from J, with 6 bases between. The CDR3 totals 14 residues. CDR3 sequence (DNA): TGTGCCAGCAGTGAATGGCCCAGCAATCAGCCCCAGCATTTT. Encoded protein: CASSEWPSNQPQHF. Full variable domain (outside the CDR3, taken from reference TRBV2 and TRBJ1-5): EPEVTQTPSHQVTQMGQEVILRCVPISNHLYFYWYRQILGQKVEFLVSFYNNEISEKSEIFDDQFSVERPDGSNFTLKIRSTKLEDSAMYFCASSEWPSNQPQHFGDGTRLSIL.

This chain connects TRBV6-5 to TRBJ2-2, with D perhaps TRBD1 (5 bases). This CDR3 region has 15 residues. V dropped 6 bases and J dropped 5 bases, with 16 bases sitting between them. Germline CDR1 MNHEY, CDR2 SVGAGI. The CDR3 DNA reads TGTGCCAGCAGAAGTCGACAGCACAGAACCGGGGAGCTGTTTTTT. This codes for CASRSRQHRTGELFF.

This chain connects TRBV29-1 to TRBJ1-2; possibly TRBD1 for D (5 bases). Germline V gene sequence: CDR1 SQVTM, CDR2 ANQGSEA. With 6 bases removed from V and 4 bases from J, the gap between germline ends came to 12 bases. The CDR3 totals 12 residues. The CDR3 protein is CSVVDRSYGYTF. The CDR3 nucleotides are TGCAGCGTCGTTGACAGATCCTATGGCTACACCTTC.

This clone was seen once. V is TRBV19 and J is TRBJ1-1, with 7 bases that match TRBD1. The V and J ends lost 5 bases and 8 bases, in that order; junction bases with no gene match: 11. This CDR3 is built from 14 residues. Germline values: CDR1 LNHDA, CDR2 SQIVND (reference sequence). The CDR3 bases are TGTGCCAGTAGTCAACAGGGGCCCCGGATCGAAGCTTTCTTT. This sequence encodes CASSQQGPRIEAFF.

The chain is built from TRBV6-5 and TRBJ1-2; a weak D match, TRBD1 (5 bases). Germline lookup yields CDR1 MNHEY and CDR2 SVGAGI. The germline V and J ends were trimmed by 6 bases and 9 bases, with 14 bases remaining between them. This CDR3 comprises 12 residues. Here the CDR3 DNA reads TGTGCCAGCAGCCACTCAGGGTCCAGCTACACCTTC. It translates to CASSHSGSSYTF.

This clone was seen only a few times. The V gene is TRBV6-5, the J gene TRBJ1-3, with D uncertain. Trimming removed 7 bases from V and 1 base from J, with 11 bases in between. The CDR3 totals 14 residues. Germline assignment: CDR1 MNHEY and CDR2 SVGAGI. CDR3 coding DNA: TGTGCCAGCACCCATAGCCTTTCTGGAAACACCATATATTTT. Encoded protein: CASTHSLSGNTIYF.

The chain combines TRBV28 with TRBJ1-5; D call uncertain. CDR3 length: 15 amino acids. V lost 4 bases and J 4 bases, leaving 14 bases between the germline ends. Looked up from germline, CDR1 is MDHEN and CDR2 is SYDVKM. The CDR3 here is CASSSLSTGNQPQHF. CDR3 nucleotide sequence: TGTGCCAGCAGTTCCCTCTCGACGGGAAATCAGCCCCAGCATTTT. The full variable domain, rest sourced from reference TRBV28 and TRBJ1-5, is DVKVTQSSRYLVKRTGEKVFLECVQDMDHENMFWYRQDPGLGLRLIYFSYDVKMKEKGDIPEGYSVSREKKERFSLILESASTNQTSMYLCASSSLSTGNQPQHFGDGTRLSIL.

The chain recombines TRBV6-2 or TRBV6-3 with TRBJ1-3; TRBD1 agrees at 9 bases. Losses at the gene ends were 6 bases for V and 4 bases for J; bases not matched to a gene: 10. Germline V gene sequence: CDR1 MNHEY, CDR2 SVGEGT. The CDR3 spans 16 residues. The DNA for the CDR3 is TGTGCCAGCAGCCCTATACAGGGGGCAGGAGGAAACACCATATATTTT. It is translated as CASSPIQGAGGNTIYF.

The rearrangement uses TRBV19 and TRBJ2-4; TRBD2 might be the D (5 bases). Germline loops: CDR1 LNHDA, CDR2 SQIVND (reference sequence). This CDR3 has 19 residues. Trimming took 3 bases from V and 0 from J, leaving 21 bases between them. CDR3 bases: TGTGCCAGTAGTATCCGAGGGTCAGATACCCCAGGAGCCAAAAACATTCAGTACTTC. It translates to CASSIRGSDTPGAKNIQYF.

V gene TRBV10-3 combines with J gene TRBJ1-1; 7 nucleotides agree with TRBD1. This CDR3 is built from 14 residues. V trimming: 2 bases; J trimming: 4 bases; junction bases outside the gene matches: 4. Germline lookup yields CDR1 ENHRY and CDR2 SYGVKD. Here the CDR3 reads CAISERGPSTEAFF. The CDR3 DNA sequence: TGTGCCATCAGTGAGAGGGGGCCCAGCACTGAAGCTTTCTTT.

The chain carries TRBV7-9 and TRBJ2-7; weak D call: TRBD1 (5 bases). The length of the CDR3 is 16 residues. Looked up from germline, CDR1 is SEHNR and CDR2 is FQNEAQ (reference sequence). Trimming shortened V by 2 bases and J by 0 bases, and 14 bases separated the two germline ends. The CDR3 reads CASSLPDSRSSYEQYF. In DNA form, the CDR3 reads TGTGCCAGCAGCTTACCCGACAGTAGGAGCTCCTACGAGCAGTACTTC.

This chain joins TRBV3-1 (or the pseudogene TRBV3-2) and TRBJ2-4; 7 positions match TRBD1. The ends lost 7 bases at V and 0 bases at J; junction bases unmatched: 6. Germline V gives CDR1 LGHDT, CDR2 YNNKEL (reference sequence). The CDR3 loop spans 15 amino acids. CDR3 sequence reads: CASTQGSIAKNIQYF. Written as DNA, the CDR3 is TGTGCCAGCACACAGGGGTCCATAGCCAAAAACATTCAGTACTTC.

The rearrangement links TRBV27 to TRBJ1-1, with D perhaps matching TRBD1 (5 bases). Germline CDR1 is MNHEY and CDR2 is SMNVEV (reference sequence). The CDR3 contains 14 residues. Trimming removed 0 bases at V and 3 bases at J, with 8 bases between. CDR3 nucleotides: TGTGCCAGCAGTTTATCGCAGGGCGACACTGAAGCTTTCTTT. It is translated as CASSLSQGDTEAFF.

V gene TRBV3-1 (or the pseudogene TRBV3-2) combines with J gene TRBJ2-7; tentative D call: TRBD1 (5 bases). V was shortened by 1 base and J by 0 bases, with 7 bases between the two germline ends. CDR1 is LGHDT and CDR2 is YNNKEL in the germline V gene (reference sequence). The CDR3 length is 14 residues. The CDR3 nucleotides read TGTGCCAGCAGCCAAGGGACACTCTCCTACGAGCAGTACTTC. Translating gives CASSQGTLSYEQYF.

The genes are TRBV5-5 and TRBJ1-6, with no clear D. Germline values: CDR1 SGHKS, CDR2 YYEKEE (reference sequence). Trimming took 1 base from V and 6 from J, leaving 11 bases between them. The CDR3 totals 15 residues. CDR3 residues: CASSLTGVSNSPLHF. The CDR3 region has the DNA TGTGCCAGCAGCTTGACCGGGGTTTCTAATTCACCCCTCCACTTT.

The chain couples TRBV2 to TRBJ1-1; no firm D call. Trimming removed 3 bases at V and 6 bases at J, with 11 bases between. The CDR3 has 13 residues. Germline V gives CDR1 SNHLY, CDR2 FYNNEI. For the CDR3, the DNA is TGTGCCAGCAGTGATTTATTTACGGCTGAAGCTTTCTTT. Residues: CASSDLFTAEAFF. The complete variable domain, with remaining parts taken from reference TRBV2 and TRBJ1-1, reads EPEVTQTPSHQVTQMGQEVILRCVPISNHLYFYWYRQILGQKVEFLVSFYNNEISEKSEIFDDQFSVERPDGSNFTLKIRSTKLEDSAMYFCASSDLFTAEAFFGQGTRLTVV.

V usage is TRBV30 and J usage is TRBJ2-5, with a possible D match to TRBD1 (5 bases). V was shortened by 0 bases and J by 1 base, with 9 bases between the two germline ends. Per the germline V gene, CDR1 is GTSNPN and CDR2 is SVGIG (reference sequence). This CDR3 is built from 14 residues. The chain's CDR3 is CAWSVFRAQETQYF. As DNA, the CDR3 is TGTGCCTGGAGTGTATTCAGGGCCCAAGAGACCCAGTACTTC.